This TCR beta chain is drawn from a study of T-cell reconstitution after alpha-beta-depleted transplantation in children. This clonotype came up many times. Construction of the TCRbeta library involved unique molecular identifiers. A single record per CDR3 protein comes from TCRdb applying MiXCR to the PCR reads. The table has approximately 510,000 distinct CDR3 sequences, about 17% seen once; the top ten hold more than 2.5%. The length of the CDR3 is 13 residues. V lost 5 bases and J lost 6, with 14 bases in between. From germline, CDR1 is SGHRS and CDR2 YFSETQ. The receptor's source is a human donor who donated a stem cell graft to a child with acute lymphoblastic leukemia. This specimen consisted of PBMCs from the stem cell graft donor, obtained from the stem cell graft. V is TRBV5-1 and J is TRBJ1-1; D gene ambiguous. The CDR3 protein is CASRQSDYPEAFF. In DNA form, the CDR3 reads TGCGCCAGCAGGCAGAGTGACTACCCTGAAGCTTTCTTT.